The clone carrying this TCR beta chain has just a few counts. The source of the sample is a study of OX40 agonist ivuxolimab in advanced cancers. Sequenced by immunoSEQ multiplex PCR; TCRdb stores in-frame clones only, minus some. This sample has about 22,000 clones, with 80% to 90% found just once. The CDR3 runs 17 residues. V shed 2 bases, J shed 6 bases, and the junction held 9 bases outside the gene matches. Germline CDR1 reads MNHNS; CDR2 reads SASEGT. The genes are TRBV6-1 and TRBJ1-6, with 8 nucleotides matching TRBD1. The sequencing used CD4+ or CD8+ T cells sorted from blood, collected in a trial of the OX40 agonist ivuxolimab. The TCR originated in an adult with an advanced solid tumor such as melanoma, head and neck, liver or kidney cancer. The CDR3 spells CASSEPGRGLRNSPLHF. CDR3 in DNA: TGTGCCAGCAGTGAACCCGGCAGGGGGCTCCGTAATTCACCCCTCCACTTT.